Reported below is one T cell receptor beta chain. Its antigen is not identified. This sample was taken from a study of PD-1 blockade in classical Hodgkin lymphoma. Broader study findings: By C4D1, diversity of CD4+ TCRs had risen significantly, whereas that of CD8+ TCRs had not. A reduction in baseline TCR diversity was reportedly seen in newly diagnosed patients relative to healthy donors. When nivolumab was started under 1 year after ASCT, patients were excluded. Prior to therapy, complete responders displayed diversity much like that of newly diagnosed patients.

Trimming cost V 0 bases and J 5 bases, with 7 bases left between them. The CDR3 is made up of 14 amino acids. CDR1 and CDR2 from the germline V gene are MNHEY and SVGAGI. Profiling relied on immunoSEQ multiplex PCR, and the TCRdb table lists in-frame clones only, not all of them. The sample has about 9,000 clones, 85% to 90% seen once. Documented time point: cycle 4 day 1 (C4D1), after five to seven weeks of nivolumab. Relapse was seen in all patients after autologous stem cell transplantation, and brentuximab vedotin exposure was variable. The V and J genes are TRBV6-5 and TRBJ2-2; D possibly corresponds to TRBD1 (5 bases). This sequence was found in a human donor with classical Hodgkin lymphoma. The source material was peripheral blood mononuclear cells (PBMCs), sampled before the fourth cycle of nivolumab. CDR3 sequence: CASSYSYRTGELFF. CDR3 nucleotides: TGTGCCAGCAGTTACTCATACAGGACCGGGGAGCTGTTTTTT.